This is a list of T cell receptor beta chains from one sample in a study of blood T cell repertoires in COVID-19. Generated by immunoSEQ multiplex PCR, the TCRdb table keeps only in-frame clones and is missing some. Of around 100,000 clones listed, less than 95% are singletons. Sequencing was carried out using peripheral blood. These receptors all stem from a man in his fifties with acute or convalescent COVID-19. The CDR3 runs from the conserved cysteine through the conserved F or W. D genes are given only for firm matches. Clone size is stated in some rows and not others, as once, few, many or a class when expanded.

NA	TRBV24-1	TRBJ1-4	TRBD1	CATSDPTGTNEKLFF	TGTGCCACCAGTGATCCGACAGGGACTAATGAAAAACTGTTTTTT
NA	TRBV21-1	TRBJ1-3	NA	CASSKGFVGVSVFRNTIYF	TGTGCCAGCAGCAAAGGATTTGTAGGGGTCTCTGTTTTTCGGAACACCATATATTTT
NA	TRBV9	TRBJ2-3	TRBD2	CASTTGKSGRADTQYF	TGTGCCAGCACCACAGGCAAGAGCGGGAGGGCAGATACGCAGTATTTT
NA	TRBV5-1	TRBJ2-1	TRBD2	CASSSGLAAEQFF	TGCGCCAGCAGCTCGGGACTAGCCGCTGAGCAGTTCTTC
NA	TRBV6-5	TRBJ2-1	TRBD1	CASSSRTGNGYNEQFF	TGTGCCAGCAGTTCTAGGACAGGCAACGGCTACAATGAGCAGTTCTTC
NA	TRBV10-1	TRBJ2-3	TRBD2	CASGPAGSTDTQYF	TGCGCCAGCGGCCCAGCGGGAAGCACAGATACGCAGTATTTT
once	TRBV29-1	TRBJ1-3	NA	CSVERTDGNTIYF	TGCAGCGTGGAACGGACAGATGGAAACACCATATATTTT
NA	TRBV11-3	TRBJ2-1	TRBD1	CASSLGQGANEQFF	TGTGCCAGCAGCTTAGGACAGGGGGCGAATGAGCAGTTCTTC
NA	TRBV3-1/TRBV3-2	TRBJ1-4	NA	CASSQGGGKLFF	TGTGCCAGCAGCCAAGGAGGGGGAAAACTGTTTTTT
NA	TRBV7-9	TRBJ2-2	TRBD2	CASSLSPASGSGTGELFF	TGTGCCAGCAGCTTAAGCCCCGCTAGCGGGAGTGGGACCGGGGAGCTGTTTTTT
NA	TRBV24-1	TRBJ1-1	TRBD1	CATSGLTGTGNTEAFF	TGTGCCACCAGTGGCCTGACCGGGACAGGGAACACTGAAGCTTTCTTT
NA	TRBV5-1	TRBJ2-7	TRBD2	CASSTGLASYEQYF	TGCGCCAGCAGCACAGGACTAGCTTCCTACGAGCAGTACTTC
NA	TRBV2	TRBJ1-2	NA	CASMTTTPPIYTF	TGTGCCAGCATGACGACTACCCCTCCGATCTACACCTTC
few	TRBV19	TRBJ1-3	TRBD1	CASSIPGQGREAGNTIYF	TGTGCCAGTAGTATCCCCGGACAGGGGCGGGAGGCTGGAAACACCATATATTTT
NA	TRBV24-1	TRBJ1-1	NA	CATSDRGHLNTEAFF	TGTGCCACCAGTGATAGGGGACACCTGAACACTGAAGCTTTCTTT
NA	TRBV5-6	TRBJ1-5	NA	CASSSTGFSQPQHF	TGTGCCAGCAGCTCTACAGGGTTCAGTCAGCCCCAGCATTTT
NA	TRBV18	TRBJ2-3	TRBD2	CASRSGRGTDTQYF	TGTGCCAGTCGTAGCGGGAGAGGCACAGATACGCAGTATTTT
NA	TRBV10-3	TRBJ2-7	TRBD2	CAISVTPSGPYEQYF	TGTGCCATCAGTGTGACGCCTAGCGGGCCCTACGAGCAGTACTTC
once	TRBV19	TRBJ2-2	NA	CASSRERRNTGELFF	TGTGCCAGTAGTAGGGAGCGGAGGAACACCGGGGAGCTGTTTTTT
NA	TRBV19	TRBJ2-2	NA	CASRKQTAGQSGELFF	TGTGCCAGTCGAAAGCAGACAGCGGGACAATCAGGGGAGCTGTTTTTT
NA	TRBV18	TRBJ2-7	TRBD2	CASHSERGPYEQYF	TGTGCCAGCCATTCGGAGCGGGGGCCCTACGAGCAGTACTTC
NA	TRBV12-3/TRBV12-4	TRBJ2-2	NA	CASSEVATGELFF	TGTGCCAGCAGTGAGGTCGCCACCGGGGAGCTGTTTTTT
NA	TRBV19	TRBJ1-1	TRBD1	CASSVSHRGTEAFF	TGTGCCAGTAGTGTCTCTCACAGGGGCACTGAAGCTTTCTTT
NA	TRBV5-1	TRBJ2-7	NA	CASSLGGPYEQYF	TGCGCCAGCAGCTTGGGGGGCCCCTACGAGCAGTACTTC
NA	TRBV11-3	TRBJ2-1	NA	CASSLEQDNEQFF	TGTGCCAGCAGCTTAGAACAGGACAATGAGCAGTTCTTC
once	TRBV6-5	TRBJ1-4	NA	CASRLQGGMGKLFF	TGTGCCAGCAGACTACAGGGAGGGATGGGAAAACTGTTTTTT
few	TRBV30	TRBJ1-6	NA	CAWSVKGGRSPLHF	TGTGCCTGGAGTGTAAAGGGAGGGCGTTCACCCCTCCACTTT
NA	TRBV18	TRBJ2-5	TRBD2	CASSPGGLAGGFQETQYF	TGTGCCAGCTCACCAGGTGGACTAGCGGGAGGCTTCCAAGAGACCCAGTACTTC
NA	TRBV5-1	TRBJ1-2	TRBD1	CASSPNGQGKGYGYTF	TGCGCCAGCAGCCCGAACGGACAGGGGAAGGGCTATGGCTACACCTTC
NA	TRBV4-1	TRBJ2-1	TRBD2	CASSIAGGPSEQFF	TGCGCCAGCAGCATAGCGGGAGGGCCAAGTGAGCAGTTCTTC
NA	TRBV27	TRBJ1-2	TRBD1	CASSLGTGAYGYTF	TGTGCCAGCAGTCTCGGGACAGGGGCTTATGGCTACACCTTC
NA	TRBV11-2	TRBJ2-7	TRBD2	CASSLSSSGRESYEQYF	TGTGCCAGCAGCTTATCCTCTAGCGGGAGGGAATCCTACGAGCAGTACTTC